These T cell receptor beta chains were read from a single sample in a study of Ad26.COV2.S vaccination and SARS-CoV-2 variants. The protocol was immunoSEQ multiplex PCR, while the TCRdb copy is restricted to in-frame clones and leaves out a portion. The sample includes 350,000 to 450,000 clones, around 92% of them seen just once. The source was peripheral blood, collected in a trial of Ad26.COV2.S vaccine versus placebo. All receptors derive from a person aged 18-60 years who received the Ad26.COV2.S COVID-19 vaccine or a placebo. CDR3s include the opening cysteine and the closing phenylalanine or tryptophan. A D gene is named only where the DNA matches it firmly. A row's size may be missing; if present it is once, few, many or a size class.

v_call,d_call,j_call,clone_size,cdr3_aa,cdr3_nt
TRBV2,-,TRBJ2-5,-,CASRGLTQETQYF,TGTGCCAGCAGAGGACTCACACAAGAGACCCAGTACTTC
TRBV6-5,-,TRBJ1-2,-,CAVETNPNYGYTF,TGTGCCGTTGAAACGAACCCTAACTATGGCTACACCTTC
TRBV5-4,-,TRBJ2-6,-,CASSLAFGALSGANVLTF,TGTGCCAGCAGCTTGGCCTTTGGGGCTCTCTCTGGGGCCAACGTCCTGACTTTC
TRBV7-2,-,TRBJ1-1,-,CASSPLVGRGTEAFF,TGTGCCAGCAGTCCCTTGGTGGGACGAGGGACTGAAGCTTTCTTT
TRBV6-2/TRBV6-3,-,TRBJ1-1,-,CASSNSLDANTEAFF,TGTGCCAGCAGTAACTCCCTGGACGCGAACACTGAAGCTTTCTTT
TRBV2,TRBD1,TRBJ2-3,-,CASRRQGSADTQYF,TGTGCCAGCAGAAGACAGGGGTCCGCAGATACGCAGTATTTT
TRBV28,-,TRBJ2-7,-,CASSYTGSRVEQYF,TGTGCCAGCAGTTACACAGGGTCCCGCGTGGAGCAGTACTTC
TRBV19,TRBD1,TRBJ1-3,-,CASRGQGAPASLGGNTIYF,TGTGCCAGCCGGGGACAGGGCGCTCCTGCGTCATTGGGAGGAAACACCATATATTTT
TRBV5-4,-,TRBJ2-1,-,CASSLGRGSSYNEQFF,TGTGCCAGCAGCTTGGGACGGGGGAGCTCCTACAATGAGCAGTTCTTC
TRBV27,-,TRBJ2-5,-,CASSPGPRQETQYF,TGTGCCAGCAGTCCCGGACCCCGCCAAGAGACCCAGTACTTC
TRBV9,TRBD1,TRBJ1-3,once,CASSAGTGRRNTIYF,TGTGCCAGCAGCGCCGGGACAGGGAGAAGAAACACCATATATTTT
TRBV27,-,TRBJ1-4,-,CASSSLPTNEKLFF,TGTGCCAGCAGTTCCCTCCCAACTAATGAAAAACTGTTTTTT
TRBV12-2,-,TRBJ1-2,once,CASRLATGTNYGYTF,TGTGCAAGTCGCTTAGCGACAGGGACCAACTATGGCTACACCTTC
TRBV6-2/TRBV6-3,-,TRBJ2-2,-,CASSWLLTGELFF,TGTGCCAGCAGTTGGCTACTCACCGGGGAGCTGTTTTTT
TRBV6-2/TRBV6-3,-,TRBJ1-5,-,CASSYTKGGASNQPQHF,TGTGCCAGCAGTTACACCAAGGGGGGGGCGAGCAATCAGCCCCAGCATTTT
TRBV28,-,TRBJ2-7,-,CASSLGRVYEQYF,TGTGCCAGCAGTTTGGGCAGGGTCTACGAGCAGTACTTC
TRBV20-1,-,TRBJ2-7,-,CSADQVHEQYF,TGCAGTGCCGATCAGGTCCACGAGCAGTACTTC
TRBV27,-,TRBJ2-7,few,CASSQRGFQSSYEQYF,TGTGCCAGCAGTCAAAGAGGGTTCCAGAGCTCCTACGAGCAGTACTTC
TRBV29-1,-,TRBJ1-2,-,CSVGADSNYGYTF,TGCAGCGTGGGGGCGGACAGCAACTATGGCTACACCTTC
TRBV7-2,TRBD1,TRBJ2-5,-,CASSLGGTGVSLRETQYF,TGTGCCAGCAGCTTAGGGGGGACAGGGGTTAGTCTGAGAGAGACCCAGTACTTC
TRBV12-5,TRBD2,TRBJ2-7,-,CASGFPLGTSGPYEQYF,TGTGCTAGTGGTTTTCCATTAGGGACTAGCGGACCCTACGAGCAGTACTTC
TRBV29-1,TRBD1,TRBJ2-3,-,CSDRGNTDTQYF,TGCAGCGACAGGGGAAACACAGATACGCAGTATTTT
TRBV19,-,TRBJ2-1,-,CASKPRGRGSYNEQFF,TGTGCCAGTAAACCTCGGGGCAGGGGCTCCTACAATGAGCAGTTCTTC
TRBV15,TRBD1,TRBJ1-2,-,CATSKQGGDGYTF,TGTGCCACCAGCAAACAGGGGGGGGATGGCTACACCTTC
TRBV5-6,-,TRBJ2-5,-,CASSLGGGQETQYF,TGTGCCAGCAGCTTGGGTGGGGGGCAAGAGACCCAGTACTTC
TRBV19,-,TRBJ1-6,-,CASWGSLGALHF,TGTGCCAGTTGGGGGAGCCTGGGGGCCCTCCACTTT
TRBV9,TRBD1,TRBJ2-2,-,CASSVGQAPTGELFF,TGTGCCAGCAGCGTGGGACAGGCCCCGACCGGGGAGCTGTTTTTT
TRBV12-5,-,TRBJ2-7,-,CASGPGSSSYEQYF,TGTGCTAGTGGTCCAGGTTCGAGCTCCTACGAGCAGTACTTC
TRBV4-3,-,TRBJ2-7,-,CASSQDFDYEQYF,TGCGCCAGCAGCCAAGATTTCGACTACGAGCAGTACTTC
TRBV6-2/TRBV6-3,-,TRBJ1-2,-,CASSERGGYGYTF,TGTGCCAGCAGCGAACGGGGGGGCTATGGCTACACCTTC
TRBV2,-,TRBJ2-3,-,CASSEALMKTDTQYF,TGTGCCAGCAGTGAAGCGCTGATGAAAACAGATACGCAGTATTTT
TRBV5-5,-,TRBJ2-3,-,CASSLQAATSTDTQYF,TGTGCCAGCAGCTTGCAGGCCGCGACTAGCACAGATACGCAGTATTTT
TRBV5-1,-,TRBJ2-7,-,CASSFRGFTYEQYF,TGCGCCAGCAGCTTCAGGGGTTTTACCTACGAGCAGTACTTC
TRBV28,TRBD2,TRBJ2-5,-,CASSAPPGLAGPTASQYF,TGTGCCAGCAGTGCTCCTCCGGGACTAGCTGGTCCCACGGCGTCCCAGTACTTC
TRBV4-2,-,TRBJ1-1,-,CASSLNPGGTEAFF,TGTGCCAGCAGCCTAAATCCTGGGGGCACTGAAGCTTTCTTT
TRBV29-1,-,TRBJ1-1,-,CSDPDTFEAFF,TGCAGCGACCCGGACACTTTTGAAGCTTTCTTT
TRBV7-2,TRBD1,TRBJ1-1,-,CASTRTGIKNTEAFF,TGTGCCAGCACCCGGACAGGGATCAAGAACACTGAAGCTTTCTTT
TRBV7-2,-,TRBJ1-5,-,CASSSSGGAGNQPQHF,TGTGCCAGCAGCTCGTCGGGGGGGGCTGGCAATCAGCCCCAGCATTTT
TRBV27,-,TRBJ2-2,-,CASSIGTDTGELFF,TGTGCCAGCAGTATTGGGACGGATACCGGGGAGCTGTTTTTT
TRBV18,-,TRBJ2-3,once,CASSPLRTDTQYF,TGTGCCAGCTCACCATTAAGAACAGATACGCAGTATTTT
TRBV5-1,-,TRBJ2-3,-,CASSLGHEQDTQYF,TGCGCCAGCAGCTTGGGACATGAACAAGATACGCAGTATTTT
TRBV11-2,TRBD1,TRBJ2-7,-,CASSSGGRGYEQYF,TGTGCCAGCAGCTCAGGGGGCCGAGGGTACGAGCAGTACTTC
TRBV18,-,TRBJ2-1,-,CASSPSQSSYNEQFF,TGTGCCAGCTCACCCTCACAGAGCTCCTACAATGAGCAGTTCTTC
TRBV27,TRBD1,TRBJ2-3,-,CASRRTGGTDTQYF,TGTGCCAGCAGACGGACAGGCGGAACAGATACGCAGTATTTT
TRBV19,TRBD2,TRBJ2-3,-,CASSRAGTSGFAQYF,TGTGCCAGTAGTAGAGCCGGGACTAGCGGGTTTGCGCAGTATTTT